These T cell receptor beta chains were read from a single sample in a study of blood T cell repertoires in COVID-19. TCRdb's copy holds only in-frame clones and misses some; the assay was immunoSEQ multiplex PCR. The sample shows fewer than 450,000 clones, roughly 87% of them seen only once. The sequenced sample was PBMCs or T cells enriched from blood (not recorded which). These receptors originate from a young man who had recovered from COVID-19. Both conserved end residues are trimmed from each CDR3.

TRBV6-1	TRBJ1-2	ASSEAGGAYGYT
TRBV3-1/TRBV3-2	TRBJ2-7	ASSQDLRGEQY
TRBV5-1	TRBJ1-2	ASSLEPGMGGYT
TRBV5-4	TRBJ2-6	ASSEGGRSPSGANVLT
TRBV12-3/TRBV12-4	TRBJ2-7	ASSFRAYEQY
TRBV10-3	TRBJ1-2	AISEFGTDGYT
TRBV19	TRBJ1-3	ASSMTVTNGNTIY
TRBV11-2	TRBJ1-6	ASSRERNNSPLH
TRBV5-6	TRBJ2-7	ASSSGWGPYEQY
TRBV11-2	TRBJ1-1	ASRGSGGTEAF
TRBV11-3	TRBJ1-1	ASTEGIWTGGSGTEAF
TRBV11-3	TRBJ1-2	ASSLDLSGYT
TRBV6-5	TRBJ2-5	ASRSGTGIQETQY
TRBV7-8	TRBJ1-5	ASSPTGQQPQH
TRBV6-5	TRBJ1-1	ASSPGQGLLTEAF
TRBV5-8	TRBJ2-1	ASSFFRGPAGRAYNEQF
TRBV12-5	TRBJ1-2	ASGLVLRGMDGYT
TRBV5-1	TRBJ1-5	ASSLDGAGNQPQH
TRBV6-5	TRBJ2-2	ASSIPGQYTGELF
TRBV20-1	TRBJ2-2	SASAGANTGELF
TRBV29-1	TRBJ2-5	SVGTSGEETQY
TRBV19	TRBJ1-5	ASSIEGWNQPQH
TRBV19	TRBJ1-1	ASLRNTEAF